The next 2 T cell receptor beta chains were all read from a single sample in a study of OX40 agonist ivuxolimab in advanced cancers. TCRdb's copy holds only in-frame clones and misses some; the assay was immunoSEQ multiplex PCR. The data show approximately 82,000 clones, about nine tenths seen once. The source was CD4+ or CD8+ T cells sorted from blood, collected in a trial of the OX40 agonist ivuxolimab. The receptors derive from an adult with an advanced solid tumor such as melanoma, head and neck, liver or kidney cancer.

This clone occurred a few times. The V gene is TRBV20-1, the J gene TRBJ1-5; the D is unclear. The V gene's germline CDR1 is DFQATT and CDR2 SNEGSKA (reference sequence). This CDR3 contains 11 residues. Trimming cost V 6 bases and J 12 bases, with 15 bases left between them. The CDR3, as DNA: TGCAGTGCCAATCGACAACCAAACCAGCATTTT. Translating gives CSANRQPNQHF.

This chain links TRBV5-1 with TRBJ2-1; 11 bases are a match to TRBD2. V shed 1 base and J 8 bases; nucleotides not matched to a gene: 5. The germline V gene has CDR1 SGHRS and CDR2 YFSETQ. This CDR3 contains 15 residues. This CDR3 reads CASSLSLAGVDEQFF. CDR3 nucleotides: TGCGCCAGCAGCTTGTCACTAGCGGGAGTGGATGAGCAGTTCTTC.